The sample holds many counts of the clone carrying this T cell receptor (beta chain). Its antigen is unknown. Enrollment excluded any patients with other autoimmune diseases, uncontrolled infections, pregnancy or lactation. These data belong to a study of Graves' ophthalmopathy and Graves' hyperthyroidism. The wider study: There was a collection of peripheral blood at initial diagnosis, before any treatment. The study, taken as a whole, reports: Ophthalmopathy progression prediction by the model yielded a sensitivity of more than 60% and a specificity of about 72%.

Trimming took 5 bases from V and 1 from J, leaving 11 bases between them. The CDR3 extends over 14 amino acids. RNA transcripts served as template for amplifying TCR beta CDR3 sequences. HTBI primers were used in a first-round RT-PCR, which preceded a second-round multiplex PCR. TCRdb called the multiplex PCR reads again in MiXCR, with one record for every CDR3 protein. The table includes approximately 480,000 distinct CDR3 sequences, over 13% detected once. The clonotype comes from a woman aged 25 to 39 with Graves' ophthalmopathy. V usage is TRBV12-3 or TRBV12-4 and J usage is TRBJ1-1; D remains ambiguous. Sequences were obtained from blood. The chain's CDR3 is CASSPSGPNTEAFF. The CDR3 DNA sequence: TGTGCCAGCAGTCCCTCCGGACCGAACACTGAAGCTTTCTTT.